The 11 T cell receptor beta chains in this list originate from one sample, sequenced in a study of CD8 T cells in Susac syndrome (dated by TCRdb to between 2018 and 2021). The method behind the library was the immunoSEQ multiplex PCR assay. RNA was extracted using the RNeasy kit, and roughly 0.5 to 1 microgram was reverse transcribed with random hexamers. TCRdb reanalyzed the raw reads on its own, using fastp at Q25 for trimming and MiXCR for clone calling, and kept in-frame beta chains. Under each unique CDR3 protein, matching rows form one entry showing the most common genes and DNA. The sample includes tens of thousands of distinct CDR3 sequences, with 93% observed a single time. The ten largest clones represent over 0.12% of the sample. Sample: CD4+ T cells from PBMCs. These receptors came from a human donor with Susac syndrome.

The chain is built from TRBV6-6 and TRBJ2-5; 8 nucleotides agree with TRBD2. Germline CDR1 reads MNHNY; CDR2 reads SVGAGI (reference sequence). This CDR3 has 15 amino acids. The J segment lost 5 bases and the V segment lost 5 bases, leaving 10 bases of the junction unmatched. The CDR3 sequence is CASSQGDSGVETQYF. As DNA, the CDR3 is TGTGCCAGCAGTCAGGGTGATAGCGGGGTGGAGACCCAGTACTTC.

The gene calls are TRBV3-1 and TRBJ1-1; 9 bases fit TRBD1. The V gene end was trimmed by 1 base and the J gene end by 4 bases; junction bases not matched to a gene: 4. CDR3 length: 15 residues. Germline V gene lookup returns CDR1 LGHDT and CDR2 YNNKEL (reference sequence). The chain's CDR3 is CASSQAGTGSTEAFF. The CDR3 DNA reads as TGTGCCAGCAGCCAAGCCGGGACAGGGAGCACTGAAGCTTTCTTT. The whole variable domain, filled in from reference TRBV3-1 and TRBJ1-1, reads DTAVSQTPKYLVTQMGNDKSIKCEQNLGHDTMYWYKQDSKKFLKIMFSYNNKELIINETVPNRFSPKSPDKAHLNLHINSLELGDSAVYFCASSQAGTGSTEAFFGQGTRLTVV.

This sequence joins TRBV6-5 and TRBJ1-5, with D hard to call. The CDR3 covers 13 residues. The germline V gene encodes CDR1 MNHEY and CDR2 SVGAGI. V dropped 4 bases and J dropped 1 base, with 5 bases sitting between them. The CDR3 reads CASSFESNQPQHF. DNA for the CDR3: TGTGCCAGCAGTTTCGAGAGCAATCAGCCCCAGCATTTT.

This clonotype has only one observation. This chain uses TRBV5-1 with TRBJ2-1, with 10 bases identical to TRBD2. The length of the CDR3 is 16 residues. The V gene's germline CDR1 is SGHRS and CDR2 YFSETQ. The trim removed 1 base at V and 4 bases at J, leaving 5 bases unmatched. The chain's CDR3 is CASSLRSGGAYNEQFF. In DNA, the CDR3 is TGCGCCAGCAGCTTGCGAAGCGGGGGGGCGTACAATGAGCAGTTCTTC. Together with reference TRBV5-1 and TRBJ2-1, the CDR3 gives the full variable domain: KAGVTQTPRYLIKTRGQQVTLSCSPISGHRSVSWYQQTPGQGLQFLFEYFSETQRNKGNFPGRFSGRQFSNSRSEMNVSTLELGDSALYLCASSLRSGGAYNEQFFGPGTRLTVL.

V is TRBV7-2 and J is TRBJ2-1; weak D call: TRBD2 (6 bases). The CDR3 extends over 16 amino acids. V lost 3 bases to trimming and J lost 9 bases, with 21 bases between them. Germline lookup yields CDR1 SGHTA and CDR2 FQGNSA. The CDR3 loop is CASSLQTPGASAEQFF. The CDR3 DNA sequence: TGTGCCAGCAGCTTGCAGACCCCCGGGGCTAGCGCTGAGCAGTTCTTC.

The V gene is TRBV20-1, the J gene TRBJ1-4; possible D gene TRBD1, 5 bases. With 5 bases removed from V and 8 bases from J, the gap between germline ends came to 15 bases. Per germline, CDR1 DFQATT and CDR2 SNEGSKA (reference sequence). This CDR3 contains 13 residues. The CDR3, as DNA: TGCAGTGCTCTGATCGGGGACCGCGAAAAACTGTTTTTT. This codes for CSALIGDREKLFF.

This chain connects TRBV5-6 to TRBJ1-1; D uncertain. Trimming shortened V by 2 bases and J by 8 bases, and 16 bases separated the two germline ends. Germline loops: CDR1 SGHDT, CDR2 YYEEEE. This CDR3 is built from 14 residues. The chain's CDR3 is CASSFIGRPTEAFF. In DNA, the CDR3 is TGTGCCAGCAGCTTTATAGGACGTCCTACAGAAGCTTTCTTT.

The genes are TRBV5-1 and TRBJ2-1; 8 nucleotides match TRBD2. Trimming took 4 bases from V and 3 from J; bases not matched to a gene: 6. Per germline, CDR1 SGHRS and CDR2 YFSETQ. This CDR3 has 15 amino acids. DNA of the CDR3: TGCGCCAGCAGCCGGGGGGGCCAAATCTACAATGAGCAGTTCTTC. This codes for CASSRGGQIYNEQFF.

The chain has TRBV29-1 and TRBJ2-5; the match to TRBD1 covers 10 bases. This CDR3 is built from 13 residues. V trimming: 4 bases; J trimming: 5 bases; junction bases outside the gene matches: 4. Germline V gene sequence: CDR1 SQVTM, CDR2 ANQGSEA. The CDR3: CSVADRGLETQYF. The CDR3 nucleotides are TGCAGCGTTGCCGACAGGGGGCTGGAGACCCAGTACTTC.

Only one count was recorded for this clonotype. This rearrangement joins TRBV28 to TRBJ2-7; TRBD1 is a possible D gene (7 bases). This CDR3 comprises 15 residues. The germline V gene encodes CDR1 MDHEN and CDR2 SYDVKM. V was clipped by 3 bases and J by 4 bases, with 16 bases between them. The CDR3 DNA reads TGTGCCAGCAGTTTTCCTCGGCAGGGGGGTTACGAGCAGTACTTC. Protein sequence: CASSFPRQGGYEQYF. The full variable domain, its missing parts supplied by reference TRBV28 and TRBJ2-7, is DVKVTQSSRYLVKRTGEKVFLECVQDMDHENMFWYRQDPGLGLRLIYFSYDVKMKEKGDIPEGYSVSREKKERFSLILESASTNQTSMYLCASSFPRQGGYEQYFGPGTRLTVT.

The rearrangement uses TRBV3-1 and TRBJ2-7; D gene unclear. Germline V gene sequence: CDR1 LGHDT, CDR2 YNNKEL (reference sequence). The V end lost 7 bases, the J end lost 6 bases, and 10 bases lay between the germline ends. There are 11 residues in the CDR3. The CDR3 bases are TGTGCCAGCACCTCCCCCGGCGAGCAGTACTTC. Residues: CASTSPGEQYF.